These 13 T cell receptor beta chains were all obtained from the same sample, sequenced in a study of cytomegalovirus exposure and HLA in healthy donors. 60 Vbeta and 13 Jbeta primers were used in PCR. TCRdb's table, derived via immunoSEQ multiplex PCR, lists solely in-frame clones and lacks some. The sample lists tens of thousands of clones, roughly four fifths occurring once. Sequenced sample: PBMCs. Receptors were obtained from a male donor in good health and CMV-seropositive.

The chain joins TRBV28 to TRBJ2-7; D gene unclear. With 8 bases removed from V and 6 bases from J, the gap between germline ends came to 20 bases. The CDR3 sequence is 14 residues long. Germline V CDR1 and CDR2: MDHEN, SYDVKM. CDR3 in DNA: TGTGCCAGCGTTTCAGGTCTGCGTGTCGGCGAGCAGTACTTC. Translated: CASVSGLRVGEQYF.

The table lists this clone with a few counts. V is TRBV10-2 and J is TRBJ2-2, with D possibly being TRBD2 (7 bases). Germline values: CDR1 WSHSY, CDR2 SAAADI. The CDR3 has 14 residues. V shed 8 bases and J shed 0 bases, with 10 bases lying between them. In DNA, the CDR3 is TGCGCCAGCCAGCGGGACACGAACACCGGGGAGCTGTTTTTT. It codes for CASQRDTNTGELFF.

The chain joins TRBV6-1 to TRBJ2-5; 9 bases match TRBD1. Per the germline V gene, CDR1 is MNHNS and CDR2 is SASEGT. This CDR3 comprises 13 residues. J lost 5 bases, V lost 7 bases, and 5 bases had no gene match. The CDR3 sequence is CASTGTGRETQYF. The CDR3 DNA is TGTGCCAGCACTGGGACAGGGAGGGAGACCCAGTACTTC.

V usage is TRBV18 and J usage is TRBJ2-7, with TRBD2 matching over 15 bases. Germline V gene data show CDR1 as KGHSH and CDR2 as LQKENI. V trimming: 2 bases; J trimming: 0 bases; junction bases outside the gene matches: 8. The CDR3 totals 19 residues. Written as DNA, the CDR3 is TGTGCCAGCTCACCATACGGGACTAGCGGGGGGTCCGACTCCTACGAGCAGTACTTC. Protein sequence: CASSPYGTSGGSDSYEQYF.

The chain employs TRBV7-6 and TRBJ2-1, with TRBD2 identical over 7 bases. CDR3 length: 17 residues. Germline assignment: CDR1 SGHVS and CDR2 FNYEAQ. V shed 3 bases, J shed 5 bases, and the junction held 13 bases outside the gene matches. CDR3 sequence (DNA): TGTGCCAGCAGCTTTTCCCAAGCGGGGCTCCCCAACAATGAGCAGTTCTTC. Translating gives CASSFSQAGLPNNEQFF. Looking up the rest from reference TRBV7-6 and TRBJ2-1 gives the full variable domain: GAGVSQSPRYKVTKRGQDVALRCDPISGHVSLYWYRQALGQGPEFLTYFNYEAQQDKSGLPNDRFSAERPEGSISTLTIQRTEQRDSAMYRCASSFSQAGLPNNEQFFGPGTRLTVL.

V is TRBV18 and J is TRBJ1-5; TRBD1 matches at 7 bases. The V gene end was trimmed by 3 bases and the J gene end by 4 bases; junction bases not matched to a gene: 6. The CDR3 is 15 amino acids. Germline V lookup: CDR1 KGHSH, CDR2 LQKENI. CDR3 in DNA: TGTGCCAGCTCACCGACGGGACAGCGGAATCAGCCCCAGCATTTT. It translates to CASSPTGQRNQPQHF.

The V gene is TRBV27, the J gene TRBJ2-7; D may be TRBD1 (6 bases). The CDR3 spans 12 residues. CDR1 is MNHEY, CDR2 SMNVEV, per germline (reference sequence). With 8 bases removed from V and 3 bases from J, the gap between germline ends came to 11 bases. The CDR3 DNA is TGTGCCAGCGGGGTAGGGGGCTACGAGCAGTACTTC. Translating it yields CASGVGGYEQYF.

This chain uses TRBV7-9 with TRBJ2-2; 8 nucleotides align to TRBD2. The CDR3 is made up of 15 amino acids. V was pared by 4 bases and J by 5 bases, with 6 bases of the junction left unmatched. CDR1 SEHNR and CDR2 FQNEAQ come from the germline V gene (reference sequence). This chain's CDR3 is CASSSSGSPTGELFF. The CDR3 region has the DNA TGTGCCAGCAGCTCGAGCGGGAGCCCGACCGGGGAGCTGTTTTTT.

A note on this clone: The germline gene is not matched at one end of the junction; a read error may be the cause. The V call is TRBV7-9, the J call TRBJ2-7, with TRBD2 as a possible D gene (7 bases). In germline, CDR1 is SEHNR, CDR2 FQNEAQ (reference sequence). The CDR3 covers 16 residues. CDR3 residues: CSSSLTIGGRRYEQYF. CDR3 DNA: TGTTCCAGCAGCTTAACAATCGGGGGGCGAAGGTACGAGCAGTACTTC.

This clone was detected only a few times. This chain joins TRBV6-1 and TRBJ1-1; unclear D gene. Germline CDR1 MNHNS, CDR2 SASEGT. V shed 6 bases and J shed 6 bases, with 14 bases lying between them. The CDR3 runs to 13 residues. CDR3 in DNA: TGTGCCAGCAGCGCCGGAGTACCGCCTGAAGCTTTCTTT. This codes for CASSAGVPPEAFF.

The chain has TRBV2 and TRBJ2-2; the match to TRBD1 covers 10 bases. The CDR3 consists of 15 residues. Germline V CDR1 and CDR2: SNHLY, FYNNEI. The ends lost 5 bases at V and 5 bases at J; junction bases unmatched: 5. The CDR3 loop is CASSFDRGLTGELFF. The DNA of the CDR3 is TGTGCCAGCAGTTTTGACAGGGGGCTAACCGGGGAGCTGTTTTTT.

This clone was seen a few times. This chain uses TRBV4-1 with TRBJ1-4, with 7 bases identical to TRBD1. Germline CDR1 and CDR2: MGHRA and YSYEKL. V shed 1 base, J shed 3 bases, and the junction held 11 bases outside the gene matches. CDR3 length equals 18 residues. The DNA of the CDR3 is TGCGCCAGCAGCCAAGTAGGACAGGCCCGGTCCTCTAATGAAAAACTGTTTTTT. It translates to CASSQVGQARSSNEKLFF.

This clone was recorded only once. This chain links TRBV4-3 with TRBJ2-5; D may be TRBD2 (6 bases). CDR3 size: 15 residues. Germline CDR1 is LGHNA and CDR2 is YSLEER. The V gene lost 1 base and the J gene lost 5 bases, with 14 bases spanning the gap. CDR3 DNA: TGCGCCAGCAGCCAAGGTGGAGGGGACGTTGAGACCCAGTACTTC. It is translated as CASSQGGGDVETQYF.